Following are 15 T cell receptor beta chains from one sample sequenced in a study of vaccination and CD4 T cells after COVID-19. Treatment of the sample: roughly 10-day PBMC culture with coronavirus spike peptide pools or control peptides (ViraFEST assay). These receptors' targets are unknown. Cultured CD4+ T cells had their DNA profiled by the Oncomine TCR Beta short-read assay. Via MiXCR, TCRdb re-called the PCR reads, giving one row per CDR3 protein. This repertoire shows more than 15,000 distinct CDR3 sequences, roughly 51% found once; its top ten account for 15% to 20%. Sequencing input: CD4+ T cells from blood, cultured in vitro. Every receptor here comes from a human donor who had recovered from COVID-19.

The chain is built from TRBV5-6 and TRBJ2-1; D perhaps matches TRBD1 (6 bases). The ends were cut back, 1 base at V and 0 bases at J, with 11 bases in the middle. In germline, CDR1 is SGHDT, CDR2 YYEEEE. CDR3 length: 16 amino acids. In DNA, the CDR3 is TGTGCCAGCAGCTTGACAGGGACCCTCTCCTACAATGAGCAGTTCTTC. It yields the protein CASSLTGTLSYNEQFF. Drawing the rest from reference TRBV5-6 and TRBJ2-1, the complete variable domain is DAGVTQSPTHLIKTRGQQVTLRCSPKSGHDTVSWYQQALGQGPQFIFQYYEEEERQRGNFPDRFSGHQFPNYSSELNVNALLLGDSALYLCASSLTGTLSYNEQFFGPGTRLTVL.

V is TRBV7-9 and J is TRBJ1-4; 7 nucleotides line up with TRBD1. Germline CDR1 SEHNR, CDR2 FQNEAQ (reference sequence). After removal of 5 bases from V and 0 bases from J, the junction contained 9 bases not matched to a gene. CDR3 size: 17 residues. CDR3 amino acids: CASSRSGQLATNEKLFF. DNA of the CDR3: TGTGCCAGCAGCCGTTCGGGACAGCTAGCAACTAATGAAAAACTGTTTTTT.

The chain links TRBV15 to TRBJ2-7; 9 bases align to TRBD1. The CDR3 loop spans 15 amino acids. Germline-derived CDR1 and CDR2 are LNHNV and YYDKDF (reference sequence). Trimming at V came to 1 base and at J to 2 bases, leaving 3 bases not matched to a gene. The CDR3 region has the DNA TGTGCCACCAGCAGAGGTGGGACAGGGCCCTACGAGCAGTACTTC. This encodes CATSRGGTGPYEQYF.

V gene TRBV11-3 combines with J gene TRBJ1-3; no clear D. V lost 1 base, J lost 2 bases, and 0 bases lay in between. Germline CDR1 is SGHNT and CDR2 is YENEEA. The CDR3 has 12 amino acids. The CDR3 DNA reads TGTGCCAGCAGCTTAGCTGGAAACACCATATATTTT. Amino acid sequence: CASSLAGNTIYF.

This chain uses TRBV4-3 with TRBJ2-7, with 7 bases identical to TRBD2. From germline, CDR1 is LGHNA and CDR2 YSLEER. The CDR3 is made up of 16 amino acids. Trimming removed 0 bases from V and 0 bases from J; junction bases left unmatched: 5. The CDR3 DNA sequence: TGCGCCAGCAGCCAAGAGTGGGCGGGAGACTCCTACGAGCAGTACTTC. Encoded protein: CASSQEWAGDSYEQYF.

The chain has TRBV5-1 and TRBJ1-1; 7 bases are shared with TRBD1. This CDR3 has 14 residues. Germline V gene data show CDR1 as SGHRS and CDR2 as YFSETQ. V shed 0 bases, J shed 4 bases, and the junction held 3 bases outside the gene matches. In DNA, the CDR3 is TGCGCCAGCAGCTTGGGGTACAGGGGCACTGAAGCTTTCTTT. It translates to CASSLGYRGTEAFF.

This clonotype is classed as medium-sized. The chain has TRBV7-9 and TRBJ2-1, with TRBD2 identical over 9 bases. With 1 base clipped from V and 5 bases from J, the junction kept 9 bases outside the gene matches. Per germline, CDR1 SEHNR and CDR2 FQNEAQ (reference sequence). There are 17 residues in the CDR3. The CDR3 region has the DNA TGTGCCAGCAGCTTAGGTTGGCGGGAGGGCCGGAACAATGAGCAGTTCTTC. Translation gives CASSLGWREGRNNEQFF.

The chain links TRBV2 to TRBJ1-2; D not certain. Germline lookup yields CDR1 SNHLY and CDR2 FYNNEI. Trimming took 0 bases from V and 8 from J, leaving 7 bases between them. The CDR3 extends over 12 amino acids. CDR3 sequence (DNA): TGTGCCAGCAGTGAAGCGGCGGGAGGCTACACCTTC. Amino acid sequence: CASSEAAGGYTF. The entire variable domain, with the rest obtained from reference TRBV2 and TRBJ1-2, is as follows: EPEVTQTPSHQVTQMGQEVILRCVPISNHLYFYWYRQILGQKVEFLVSFYNNEISEKSEIFDDQFSVERPDGSNFTLKIRSTKLEDSAMYFCASSEAAGGYTFGSGTRLTVV.

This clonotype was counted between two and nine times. The CDR3 coding sequence is TGCAGTGCTCCGGGACAGCCGAACACTGAAGCTTTCTTT. Its protein is CSAPGQPNTEAFF. The rearrangement joins TRBV20-1 to TRBJ1-1; 7 bases are shared with TRBD1. Germline V gives CDR1 DFQATT, CDR2 SNEGSKA (reference sequence). V shed 5 bases and J 1 base; nucleotides not matched to a gene: 4. The CDR3 loop spans 13 amino acids.

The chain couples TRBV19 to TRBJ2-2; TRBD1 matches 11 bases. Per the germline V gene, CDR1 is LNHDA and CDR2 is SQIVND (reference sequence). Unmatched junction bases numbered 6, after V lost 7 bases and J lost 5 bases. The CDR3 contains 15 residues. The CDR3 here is CASTTGTGGTGELFF. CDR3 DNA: TGTGCCAGTACTACCGGGACAGGGGGAACCGGGGAGCTGTTTTTT.

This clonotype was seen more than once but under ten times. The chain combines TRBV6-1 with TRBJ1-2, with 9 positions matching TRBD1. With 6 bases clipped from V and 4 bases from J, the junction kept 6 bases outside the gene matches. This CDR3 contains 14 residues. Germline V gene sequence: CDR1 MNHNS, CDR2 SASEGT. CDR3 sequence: CASRPDRGAYGYTF. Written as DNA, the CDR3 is TGTGCCAGCAGACCAGACAGGGGGGCCTATGGCTACACCTTC.

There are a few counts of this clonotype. The CDR3 DNA reads as TGCAGTGCTGGACCGCGGCGAGGGGGTAACACTGAAGCTTTCTTT. It codes for CSAGPRRGGNTEAFF. V and J are TRBV20-1 and TRBJ1-1, with D possibly TRBD1 on 6 matching bases. Trimming took 5 bases from V and 2 from J, leaving 18 bases between them. Looked up from germline, CDR1 is DFQATT and CDR2 is SNEGSKA (reference sequence). The CDR3 contains 15 residues.

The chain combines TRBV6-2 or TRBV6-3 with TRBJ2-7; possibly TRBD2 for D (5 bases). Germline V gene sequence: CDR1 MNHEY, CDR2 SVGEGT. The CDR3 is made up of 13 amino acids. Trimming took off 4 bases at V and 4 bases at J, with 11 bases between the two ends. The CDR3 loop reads CASSSTGIYEQYF. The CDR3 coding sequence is TGTGCCAGCAGTTCGACCGGGATTTACGAGCAGTACTTC.

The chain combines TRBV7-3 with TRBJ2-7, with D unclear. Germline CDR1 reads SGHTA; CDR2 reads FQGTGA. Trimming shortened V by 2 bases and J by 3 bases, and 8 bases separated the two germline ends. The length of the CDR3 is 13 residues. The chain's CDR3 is CASSLYSGYEQYF. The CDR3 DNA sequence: TGTGCCAGCAGCTTATATAGTGGCTACGAGCAGTACTTC.

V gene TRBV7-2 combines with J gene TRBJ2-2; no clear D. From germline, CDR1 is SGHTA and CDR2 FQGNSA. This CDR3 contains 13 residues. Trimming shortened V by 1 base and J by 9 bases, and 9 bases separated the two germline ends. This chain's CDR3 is CASSLVKFRELFF. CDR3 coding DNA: TGTGCCAGCAGCTTAGTGAAGTTCAGGGAGCTGTTTTTT.